This section outlines one T cell receptor (beta chain) sequence together with its context. As handled by the study authors: Amplification with reference gene primers provided the estimates of nucleated cell counts. This table comes from immunoSEQ multiplex PCR, and its TCRdb copy is limited to in-frame clones, with some not included. That table gives V, J and clone size, and the DNA gave D and trimming. The table shows about 140,000 clones, with roughly 73% occurring only once. These data originate in a study of blood T cell repertoires in COVID-19. CDR1 and CDR2 from the germline V gene are DFQATT and SNEGSKA (reference sequence). V dropped 3 bases and J dropped 7 bases, with 13 bases sitting between them. The CDR3 extends over 13 amino acids.

The genes are TRBV20-1 and TRBJ1-5, with D possibly TRBD1 on 6 matching bases. The specimen sequenced was peripheral blood. The sequence was collected from a woman between 50 and 59 years old with active or convalescent COVID-19. The CDR3 is CSASTGSGQPQHF. CDR3 DNA sequence: TGCAGTGCTAGTACAGGGTCTGGGCAGCCCCAGCATTTT.